A single sample gave rise to the 18 T cell receptor beta chains below, sequenced in a study of T cells in Graves' hyperthyroidism and ophthalmopathy. It was RNA transcripts that yielded the amplified TCR beta CDR3 regions. The HTBI set primed first-round TCR CDR3 RT-PCR. From the multiplex PCR reads, TCRdb called clonotypes with MiXCR, one entry per CDR3 protein. The data contain around 300,000 distinct CDR3 sequences, about 13% of them singletons. Specimen: blood. Receptors originate from a middle-aged woman with Graves' hyperthyroidism.

This clonotype was counted many times. The chain is built from TRBV6-1 and TRBJ2-7; no firm D call. The germline V and J ends were trimmed by 6 bases and 3 bases, with 12 bases remaining between them. The CDR3 spans 13 residues. Per germline, CDR1 MNHNS and CDR2 SASEGT. The CDR3 region has the DNA TGTGCCAGCAGCCGCAATGGGCACTACGAGCAGTACTTC. Protein product: CASSRNGHYEQYF.

The chain has TRBV12-3 or TRBV12-4 and TRBJ1-1; 11 nucleotides agree with TRBD1. The V gene end was trimmed by 6 bases and the J gene end by 4 bases; junction bases not matched to a gene: 10. The CDR3 length is 16 residues. CDR3: CASSKPGQGAGTEAFF. The CDR3 bases are TGTGCCAGCAGCAAACCCGGACAGGGGGCGGGCACTGAAGCTTTCTTT.

This clonotype has at least ten counts. The V gene is TRBV12-3 or TRBV12-4, the J gene TRBJ2-3; maybe TRBD1 (6 bases). V lost 6 bases and J lost 4, with 17 bases in between. The CDR3 sequence is 15 residues long. The CDR3: CASSPPRGGADTQYF. For the CDR3, the DNA is TGTGCCAGCAGCCCCCCCAGAGGGGGAGCAGATACGCAGTATTTT.

In its sample, this clonotype was seen many times. The chain couples TRBV6-4 to TRBJ1-1; possible D gene TRBD1, 6 bases. This CDR3 is built from 13 residues. The germline CDR1 and CDR2 sequences are MRHNA and SNTAGT. V dropped 8 bases and J dropped 0 bases, with 10 bases sitting between them. CDR3 bases: TGTGCCAGCGGACAGAACTTGAACACTGAAGCTTTCTTT. Amino acid sequence: CASGQNLNTEAFF.

This clonotype has ten or more counts. The CDR3 is CSVELAGNNEQFF. As DNA, the CDR3 is TGCAGCGTTGAATTAGCGGGAAACAATGAGCAGTTCTTC. The chain uses TRBV29-1 and TRBJ2-1; 8 nucleotides agree with TRBD2. The CDR3 is made up of 13 amino acids. After removal of 2 bases from V and 5 bases from J, the junction contained 2 bases not matched to a gene. Germline V gene lookup returns CDR1 SQVTM and CDR2 ANQGSEA.

The V gene is TRBV30, the J gene TRBJ2-7; D remains ambiguous. Germline-derived CDR1 and CDR2 are GTSNPN and SVGIG (reference sequence). The CDR3 has 13 residues. Trimming stripped 2 bases from V and 2 bases from J, with 10 bases between. CDR3 nucleotide sequence: TGTGCCTGGAGTTCCCTGGCGACCTACGAGCAGTACTTC. Protein sequence: CAWSSLATYEQYF.

In this sample, this clonotype turned up a few times. The V and J genes are TRBV24-1 and TRBJ2-2; D perhaps matches TRBD2 (5 bases). This CDR3 is built from 14 residues. V was cut by 8 bases and J by 6 bases, with 15 bases left in between. From germline, CDR1 is KGHDR and CDR2 SFDVKD. CDR3 residues: CATTTPGVPGELFF. In DNA, the CDR3 is TGTGCCACCACCACCCCCGGGGTCCCCGGGGAGCTGTTTTTT.

This chain uses TRBV5-5 with TRBJ1-4, with a weak D call TRBD1 (6 bases). CDR3 length equals 15 residues. Germline lookup yields CDR1 SGHKS and CDR2 YYEKEE (reference sequence). Trimming shortened V by 3 bases and J by 8 bases, and 17 bases separated the two germline ends. The CDR3 here is CASSSLQGRAEKLFF. DNA of the CDR3: TGTGCCAGCAGCTCCTTACAGGGCAGAGCCGAAAAACTGTTTTTT.

The sample holds many counts of this clonotype. The rearrangement joins TRBV6-5 to TRBJ1-1; D remains unclear. Per the germline V gene, CDR1 is MNHEY and CDR2 is SVGAGI. There are 12 residues in the CDR3. The V end was cut by 2 bases, the J end by 6 bases, with 7 bases between. The CDR3 here is CASSYTRPEAFF. The CDR3 bases are TGTGCCAGCAGTTACACCAGGCCTGAAGCTTTCTTT.

This clonotype was seen ten or more times. The chain combines TRBV6-1 with TRBJ2-3, with D perhaps TRBD2 (7 bases). Germline lookup yields CDR1 MNHNS and CDR2 SASEGT. The CDR3 totals 18 residues. Trimming shortened V by 2 bases and J by 3 bases, and 21 bases separated the two germline ends. The CDR3 here is CASSEMWGGALGTDTQYF. CDR3 in DNA: TGTGCCAGCAGTGAAATGTGGGGGGGGGCCCTTGGGACAGATACGCAGTATTTT.

The chain has TRBV6-2 or TRBV6-3 and TRBJ2-1; TRBD2 matches at 8 bases. This CDR3 region has 17 residues. The germline CDR1 and CDR2 sequences are MNHEY and SVGEGT. V lost 7 bases, J lost 2 bases, and 13 bases stayed unmatched. CDR3 nucleotides: TGTGCCAGCACCCCCCGAGGGCTAGCGGGCCCCTACAATGAGCAGTTCTTC. As protein: CASTPRGLAGPYNEQFF.

This clonotype has at least ten counts. The chain carries TRBV12-3 or TRBV12-4 and TRBJ2-3, with 9 bases matching TRBD1. The length of the CDR3 is 16 residues. With V trimmed by 5 bases and J by 4 bases, 10 bases remained unmatched. The CDR3 sequence: CASSPYRGQGSDTQYF. DNA for the CDR3: TGTGCCAGCAGTCCTTACAGGGGGCAAGGGTCAGATACGCAGTATTTT.

This clonotype was counted many times. The V and J genes are TRBV2 and TRBJ2-5; the D is unclear. The CDR3 contains 13 residues. The ends were cut back, 1 base at V and 5 bases at J, with 8 bases in the middle. Per the germline V gene, CDR1 is SNHLY and CDR2 is FYNNEI. The CDR3: CASSEGQRETQYF. CDR3 nucleotides: TGTGCCAGCAGTGAAGGGCAGAGGGAGACCCAGTACTTC.

This clonotype was detected many times. CDR3 bases: TGTGCCAGCAGTGAGATCTACACCGGGGAGCTGTTTTTT. Its translation is CASSEIYTGELFF. The V call is TRBV6-1, the J call TRBJ2-2; D is unclear. This CDR3 spans 13 amino acids. Germline CDR1 and CDR2: MNHNS and SASEGT. Trimming took 3 bases from V and 3 from J, leaving 5 bases between them.

The table lists this clonotype with many counts. This chain joins TRBV2 and TRBJ1-6; D not resolved. Germline V gene sequence: CDR1 SNHLY, CDR2 FYNNEI. Trimming stripped 7 bases from V and 3 bases from J, with 7 bases between. CDR3 length: 13 amino acids. This CDR3 reads CASNPLYNSPLHF. The CDR3 DNA reads TGTGCCAGCAATCCTCTCTATAATTCACCCCTCCACTTT. The whole variable domain, filled in from reference TRBV2 and TRBJ1-6, reads EPEVTQTPSHQVTQMGQEVILRCVPISNHLYFYWYRQILGQKVEFLVSFYNNEISEKSEIFDDQFSVERPDGSNFTLKIRSTKLEDSAMYFCASNPLYNSPLHFGNGTRLTVT.

V is TRBV6-5 and J is TRBJ2-1; tentatively, D is TRBD1 (6 bases). Germline CDR1 reads MNHEY; CDR2 reads SVGAGI. Trimming cost V 5 bases and J 3 bases, with 11 bases left between them. This CDR3 region has 14 residues. The chain's CDR3 is CASSIQGNYNEQFF. CDR3 nucleotide sequence: TGTGCCAGCAGTATACAGGGAAACTACAATGAGCAGTTCTTC.

In its sample, this clonotype was seen a few times. This chain uses TRBV25-1 with TRBJ2-5; 12 bases are a match to TRBD1. CDR1 is MGHDK and CDR2 is SYGVNS in the germline V gene. V trimming: 5 bases; J trimming: 4 bases; junction bases outside the gene matches: 8. This CDR3 contains 16 residues. This CDR3 reads CASSQGGQGARETQYF. DNA for the CDR3: TGTGCCAGCAGTCAGGGGGGACAGGGGGCCCGAGAGACCCAGTACTTC. Filled out from reference TRBV25-1 and TRBJ2-5, the complete variable domain reads EADIYQTPRYLVIGTGKKITLECSQTMGHDKMYWYQQDPGMELHLIHYSYGVNSTEKGDLSSESTVSRIRTEHFPLTLESARPSHTSQYLCASSQGGQGARETQYFGPGTRLLVL.

In this sample, this clonotype turned up many times. This chain connects TRBV6-1 to TRBJ2-5; D not certain. The germline gives CDR1 MNHNS, CDR2 SASEGT. The CDR3 extends over 14 amino acids. Deletions cut 6 bases from V and 4 bases from J, with 15 bases between. DNA of the CDR3: TGTGCCAGCAGAACCGACGGAACAAGAGAGACCCAGTACTTC. This codes for CASRTDGTRETQYF.